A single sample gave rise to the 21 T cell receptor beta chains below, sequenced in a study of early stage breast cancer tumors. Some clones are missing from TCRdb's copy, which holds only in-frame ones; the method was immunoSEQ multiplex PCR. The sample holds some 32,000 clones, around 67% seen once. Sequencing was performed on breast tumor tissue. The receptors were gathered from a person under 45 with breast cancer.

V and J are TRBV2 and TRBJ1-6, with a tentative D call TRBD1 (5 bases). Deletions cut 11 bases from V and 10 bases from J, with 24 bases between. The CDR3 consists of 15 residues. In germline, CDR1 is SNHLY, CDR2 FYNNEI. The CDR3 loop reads CASAAGGRSGSPLHF. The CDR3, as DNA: TGTGCCTCAGCAGCTGGGGGACGCTCGGGGTCACCCCTCCACTTT.

The CDR3 reads CASSPNSPSTDTQYF. The CDR3 nucleotides read TGTGCCAGCTCACCTAATTCCCCTAGCACAGATACGCAGTATTTT. This chain joins TRBV18 and TRBJ2-3; D is undetermined. The CDR3 sequence is 15 residues long. V lost 3 bases and J lost 0, with 10 bases in between. The germline V gene encodes CDR1 KGHSH and CDR2 LQKENI.

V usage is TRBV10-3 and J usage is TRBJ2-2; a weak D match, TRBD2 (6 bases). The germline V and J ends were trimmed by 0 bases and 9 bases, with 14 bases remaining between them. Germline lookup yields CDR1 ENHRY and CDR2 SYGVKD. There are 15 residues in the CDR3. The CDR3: CAISESGGGSRELFF. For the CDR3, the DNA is TGTGCCATCAGTGAGTCGGGGGGAGGATCGCGGGAGCTGTTTTTT.

DNA of the CDR3: TGTGCCAGCAGCCCGGGGTACAATGAGCAGTTCTTC. Translation gives CASSPGYNEQFF. The V gene is TRBV2, the J gene TRBJ2-1; tentative D call: TRBD2 (5 bases). Germline CDR1 and CDR2: SNHLY and FYNNEI. V gave up 6 bases and J gave up 4 bases, with 7 bases separating them. This CDR3 is 12 amino acids long.

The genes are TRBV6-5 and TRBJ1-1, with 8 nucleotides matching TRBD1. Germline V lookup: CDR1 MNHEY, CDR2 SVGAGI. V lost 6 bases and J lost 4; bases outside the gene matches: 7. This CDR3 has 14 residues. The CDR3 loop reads CASSSDRVGTEAFF. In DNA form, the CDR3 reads TGTGCCAGCAGCTCGGACAGGGTGGGCACTGAAGCTTTCTTT.

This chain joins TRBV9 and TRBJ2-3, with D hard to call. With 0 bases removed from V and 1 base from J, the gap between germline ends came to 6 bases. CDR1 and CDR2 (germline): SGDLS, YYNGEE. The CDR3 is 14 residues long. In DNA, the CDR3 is TGTGCCAGCAGCGTAGGAAGCGGCACAGATACGCAGTATTTT. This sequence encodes CASSVGSGTDTQYF.

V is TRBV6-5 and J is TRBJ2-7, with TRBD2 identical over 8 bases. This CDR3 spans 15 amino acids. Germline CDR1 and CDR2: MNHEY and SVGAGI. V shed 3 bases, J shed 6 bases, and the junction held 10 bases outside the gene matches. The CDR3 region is CASSYLREGRSEQYF. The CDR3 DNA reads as TGTGCCAGCAGTTATCTCCGGGAGGGCCGGAGCGAGCAGTACTTC.

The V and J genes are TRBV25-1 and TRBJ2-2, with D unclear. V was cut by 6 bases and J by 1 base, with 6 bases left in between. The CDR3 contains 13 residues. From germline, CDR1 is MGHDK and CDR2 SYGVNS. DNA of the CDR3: TGTGCCAGCAGCCGACAGAACACCGGGGAGCTGTTTTTT. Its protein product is CASSRQNTGELFF.

As DNA, the CDR3 is TGTGCCAGCATCCCTTTAAGGTCCCCAACCTCGAACACTGAAGCTTTCTTT. Translating gives CASIPLRSPTSNTEAFF. This rearrangement joins TRBV7-9 to TRBJ1-1; D is unclear. Germline CDR1 reads SEHNR; CDR2 reads FQNEAQ (reference sequence). Trimming stripped 7 bases from V and 1 base from J, with 22 bases between. The CDR3 covers 17 residues.

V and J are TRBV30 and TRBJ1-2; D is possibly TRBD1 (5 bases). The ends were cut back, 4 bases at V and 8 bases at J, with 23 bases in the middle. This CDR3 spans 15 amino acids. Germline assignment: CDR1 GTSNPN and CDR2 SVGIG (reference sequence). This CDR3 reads CAWTTHGAPARGYTF. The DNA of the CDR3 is TGTGCCTGGACCACCCACGGGGCTCCGGCGAGGGGCTACACCTTC.

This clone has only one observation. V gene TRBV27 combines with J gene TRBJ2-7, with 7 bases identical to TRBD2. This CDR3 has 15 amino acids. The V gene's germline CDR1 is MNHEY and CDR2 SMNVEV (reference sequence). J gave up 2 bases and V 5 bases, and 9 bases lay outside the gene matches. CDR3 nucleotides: TGTGCCAGCAGTCGCGGGGGAGCGGGAACCTACGAGCAGTACTTC. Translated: CASSRGGAGTYEQYF.

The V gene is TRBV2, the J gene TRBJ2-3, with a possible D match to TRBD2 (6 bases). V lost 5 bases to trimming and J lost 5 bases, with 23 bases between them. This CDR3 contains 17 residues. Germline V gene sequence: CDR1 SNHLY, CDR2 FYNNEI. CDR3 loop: CASSRLFSGLGGDTQYF. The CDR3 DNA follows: TGTGCCAGCAGTCGACTCTTTAGCGGTCTGGGAGGAGATACGCAGTATTTT.

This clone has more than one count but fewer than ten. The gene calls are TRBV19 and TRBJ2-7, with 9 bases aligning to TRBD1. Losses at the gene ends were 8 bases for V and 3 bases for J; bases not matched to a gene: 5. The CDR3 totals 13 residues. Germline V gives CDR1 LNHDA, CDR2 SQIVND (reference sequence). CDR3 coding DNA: TGTGCCAGTTCCAAGGACAGGGGCTACGAGCAGTACTTC. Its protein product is CASSKDRGYEQYF.

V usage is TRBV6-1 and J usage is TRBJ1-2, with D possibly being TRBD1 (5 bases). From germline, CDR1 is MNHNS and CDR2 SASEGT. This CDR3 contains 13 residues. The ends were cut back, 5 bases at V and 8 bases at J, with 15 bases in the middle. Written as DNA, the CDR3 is TGTGCCAGCAGTCCGGGAAGCGAGGGGGGCTACACCTTC. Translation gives CASSPGSEGGYTF.

The chain's CDR3 is CASRRAGDSYNEQFF. In DNA form, the CDR3 reads TGTGCCAGCAGAAGAGCGGGTGATTCCTACAATGAGCAGTTCTTC. The chain joins TRBV7-3 to TRBJ2-1; D might be TRBD2 (6 bases). Germline loops: CDR1 SGHTA, CDR2 FQGTGA. There are 15 residues in the CDR3. The V end was cut by 6 bases, the J end by 1 base, with 13 bases between. The full variable domain, its missing parts supplied by reference TRBV7-3 and TRBJ2-1, is GAGVSQTPSNKVTEKGKYVELRCDPISGHTALYWYRQSLGQGPEFLIYFQGTGAADDSGLPNDRFFAVRPEGSVSTLKIQRTERGDSAVYLCASRRAGDSYNEQFFGPGTRLTVL.

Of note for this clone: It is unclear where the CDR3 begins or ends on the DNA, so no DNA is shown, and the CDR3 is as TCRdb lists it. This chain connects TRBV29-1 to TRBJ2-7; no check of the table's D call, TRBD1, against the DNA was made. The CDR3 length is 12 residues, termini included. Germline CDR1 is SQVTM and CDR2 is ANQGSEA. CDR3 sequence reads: CSVGKGADLRYF.

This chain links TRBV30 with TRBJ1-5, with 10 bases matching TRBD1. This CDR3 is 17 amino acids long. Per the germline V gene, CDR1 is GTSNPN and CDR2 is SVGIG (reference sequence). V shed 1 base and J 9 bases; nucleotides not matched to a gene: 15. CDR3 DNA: TGTGCCTGGAGTGGGGGTCTCGGGACAGGGGAGGTAGGGCCCCAGCATTTT. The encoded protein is CAWSGGLGTGEVGPQHF.

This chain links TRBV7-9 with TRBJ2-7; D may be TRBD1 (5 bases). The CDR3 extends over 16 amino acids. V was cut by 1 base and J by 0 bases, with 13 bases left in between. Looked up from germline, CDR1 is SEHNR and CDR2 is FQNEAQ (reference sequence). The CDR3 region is CASSLGIGASSYEQYF. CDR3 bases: TGTGCCAGCAGCTTAGGGATTGGGGCAAGCTCCTACGAGCAGTACTTC. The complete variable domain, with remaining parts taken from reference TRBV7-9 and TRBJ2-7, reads DTGVSQNPRHKITKRGQNVTFRCDPISEHNRLYWYRQTLGQGPEFLTYFQNEAQLEKSRLLSDRFSAERPKGSFSTLEIQRTEQGDSAMYLCASSLGIGASSYEQYFGPGTRLTVT.

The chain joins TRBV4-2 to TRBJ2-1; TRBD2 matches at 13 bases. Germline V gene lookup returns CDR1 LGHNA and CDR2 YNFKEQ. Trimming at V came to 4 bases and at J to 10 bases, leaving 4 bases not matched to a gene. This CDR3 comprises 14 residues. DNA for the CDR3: TGTGCCAGCAGCCGGGCACTAGCGGGGGGGGAGCAGTTCTTC. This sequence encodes CASSRALAGGEQFF.

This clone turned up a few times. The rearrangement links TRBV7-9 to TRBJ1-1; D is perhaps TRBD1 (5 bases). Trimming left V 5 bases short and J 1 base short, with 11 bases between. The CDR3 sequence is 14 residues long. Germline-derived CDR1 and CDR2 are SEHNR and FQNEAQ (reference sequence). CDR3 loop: CASSVGTENTEAFF. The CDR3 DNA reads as TGTGCCAGCAGCGTCGGGACCGAGAACACTGAAGCTTTCTTT.

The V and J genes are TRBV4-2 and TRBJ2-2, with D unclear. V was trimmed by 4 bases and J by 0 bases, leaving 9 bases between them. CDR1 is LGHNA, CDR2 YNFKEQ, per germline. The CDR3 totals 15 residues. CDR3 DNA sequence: TGTGCCAGCAGCCTTGGAGCAACGAACACCGGGGAGCTGTTTTTT. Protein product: CASSLGATNTGELFF.